This record covers a single T cell receptor (beta chain). Its specificity is not known. Germline assignment: CDR1 SGHRS and CDR2 YFSETQ. The CDR3 has 14 amino acids. Trimming pared 0 bases from V and 5 bases from J, leaving 8 bases between. The sample belongs to a study of Tregs in tolerant kidney transplant recipients. Study results and limitations: Few patients were studied, so findings need validation in larger groups. Nucleotide sequences could not be compared across some patients' samples due to primer changes.

This table comes from immunoSEQ multiplex PCR, and its TCRdb copy is limited to in-frame clones, with some not included. The data show 110,000 or so clones, around 87% seen once. V gene TRBV5-1 combines with J gene TRBJ1-4; D is ambiguous. The sample was CD4+ T cells from blood, taken before the transplant. This clonotype originated in a human donor who received a combined kidney and bone marrow transplant. This CDR3 is CASSLGRSNEKLFF. The CDR3 DNA sequence: TGCGCCAGCAGCTTGGGACGGAGCAATGAAAAACTGTTTTTT. Supplemented by reference TRBV5-1 and TRBJ1-4, the full variable domain reads KAGVTQTPRYLIKTRGQQVTLSCSPISGHRSVSWYQQTPGQGLQFLFEYFSETQRNKGNFPGRFSGRQFSNSRSEMNVSTLELGDSALYLCASSLGRSNEKLFFGSGTQLSVL.